This T cell receptor (beta chain) appears in the sequencing data of a study of blood T cell repertoires in COVID-19 (TCRdb year 2020). For the study in its entirety: Samples from collaborators originated in the United States, Italy and Spain and spanned both the acute and convalescent phases of COVID-19. The material from the prospective study consisted of cDNA or gDNA derived from T cells, B-cell-depleted T cells, or PBMCs. Subjects who had been exposed to COVID-19, were actively infected with it, or had recovered from it provided the deeply sampled blood TCRbeta repertoires that made up the dataset. The repertoires were made available in a free public database intended to serve as a resource for research on the immune response to SARS-CoV-2. The samples were drawn from the first 160 participants of the ongoing ImmuneRACE study and from more than 1,000 subjects provided by 6 global collaborators. Nearly every sample came with metadata listing a de-identified subject ID, COVID-19 status, age in years and sex. Where available, HLA class I and class II types were obtained from metadata supplied by the sample provider rather than from assay-based typing. The paper as a whole reports these results and caveats: Clinical and demographic metadata were provided uncurated, with the amount varying by source and participant.

The immunoSEQ Assay, a bias-controlled multiplex PCR, was used to amplify TCRbeta CDR3 regions from genomic DNA. Per the original workflow: The number of nucleated cells in each sample was estimated from the amplification of reference gene primers within the assay. Sequence reads were collapsed and filtered to measure the absolute abundance of every unique TCRbeta CDR3 rearrangement. For each sample, productive Simpson clonality was calculated by taking the square root of Simpson's diversity index across productive rearrangements. The immuneACCESS repertoire file appears here via TCRdb, limited to in-frame rearrangements. These files lack a portion of the clones; in checked studies, under half of the deficit traces to unresolved V genes, and the cause of the others is not known. V and J calls plus clone size are reproduced from that table; the DNA served to infer D and trimming. In all, the sample holds fewer than 150,000 clones, and more than 70% of those were seen once. Clones ranked in the top ten supply 4.3% of the sample.

Whole blood was collected in K2EDTA tubes by collaborating institutions according to the institutions' own protocols. For TCRbeta analysis, collaborators shipped samples in one of three forms: frozen whole blood, isolated PBMCs, or DNA extracted from either of those sample types. The CDR3 starts with the cysteine, ends with the phenylalanine, and has 14 residues. Solely the CDR3 DNA is kept, with 42 bases framed from the first base. V is trimmed back by 5 bases and J by 6 bases, and the junction contains 7 bases that no gene match accounts for. The germline V gene (reference sequence) yields MNHEY for CDR1 and SMNVEV for CDR2. Regarding this clone: Its antigen is not yet known. The record has no base qualities; no much larger clone is one base away.

The receptor was derived from a human donor in a cohort sampled during active COVID-19. The sequence joins TRBV27 to TRBJ1-1; 9 junctional bases match TRBD1. The source material was peripheral blood. The CDR3 is CASSVDRGRAEAFF. At the DNA level, the sequence is TGTGCCAGCAGTGTGGACAGGGGTAGGGCTGAAGCTTTCTTT.